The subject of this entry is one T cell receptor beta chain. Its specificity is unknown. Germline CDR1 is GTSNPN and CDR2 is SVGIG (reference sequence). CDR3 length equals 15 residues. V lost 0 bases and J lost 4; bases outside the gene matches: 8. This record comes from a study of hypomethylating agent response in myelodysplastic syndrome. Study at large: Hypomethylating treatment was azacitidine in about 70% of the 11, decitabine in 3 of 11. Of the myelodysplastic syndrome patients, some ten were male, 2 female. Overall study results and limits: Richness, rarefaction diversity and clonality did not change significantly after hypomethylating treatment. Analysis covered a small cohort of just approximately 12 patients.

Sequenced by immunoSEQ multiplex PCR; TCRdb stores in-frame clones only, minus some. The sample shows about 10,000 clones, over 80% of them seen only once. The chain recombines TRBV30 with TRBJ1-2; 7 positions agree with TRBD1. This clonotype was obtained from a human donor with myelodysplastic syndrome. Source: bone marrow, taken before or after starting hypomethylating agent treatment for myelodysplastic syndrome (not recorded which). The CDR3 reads CAWSVPTGDGYGYTF. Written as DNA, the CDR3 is TGTGCCTGGAGTGTACCAACAGGGGACGGCTATGGCTACACCTTC.